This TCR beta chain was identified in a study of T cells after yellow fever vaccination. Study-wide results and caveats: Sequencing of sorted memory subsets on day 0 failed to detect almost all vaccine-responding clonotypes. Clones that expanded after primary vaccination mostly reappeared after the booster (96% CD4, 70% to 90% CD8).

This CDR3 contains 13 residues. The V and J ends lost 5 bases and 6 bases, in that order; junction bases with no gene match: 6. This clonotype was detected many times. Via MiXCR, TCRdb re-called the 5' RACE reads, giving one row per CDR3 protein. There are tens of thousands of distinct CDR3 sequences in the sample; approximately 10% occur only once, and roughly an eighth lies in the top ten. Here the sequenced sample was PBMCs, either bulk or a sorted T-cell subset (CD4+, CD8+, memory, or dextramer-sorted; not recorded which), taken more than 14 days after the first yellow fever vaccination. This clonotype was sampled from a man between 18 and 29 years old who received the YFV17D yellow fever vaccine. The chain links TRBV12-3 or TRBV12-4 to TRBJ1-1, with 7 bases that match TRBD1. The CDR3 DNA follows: TGTGCCAGCAGTCGGGACGACAGGGCTGAAGCTTTCTTT. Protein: CASSRDDRAEAFF.